This TCR beta chain was sequenced for a study of T-cell memory formation after mild COVID-19. On the study more broadly: Largely donor-specific TCR clusters were found.

5'RACE primed from the constant segment yielded TCR alpha and TCR beta cDNA libraries bearing sample barcodes and UMIs. TCRdb used MiXCR to reprocess the 5' RACE reads, holding one entry per CDR3 protein. The table shows hundreds of thousands of distinct CDR3 sequences, with less than 25% occurring only once. This clonotype was seen more than once but under ten times. Its target is not known. General study results and limits: CD4+ contracting clones were found mainly in CM and EM, and CD8+ ones in EMRA. The study detected some responding clones in pre-infection memory, suggesting cross-reactive memory joined.

The CDR3 is 15 amino acids. Germline V gene sequence: CDR1 DFQATT, CDR2 SNEGSKA (reference sequence). The V end was cut by 1 base, the J end by 2 bases, with 14 bases between. V and J are TRBV20-1 and TRBJ1-1; possibly TRBD1 for D (5 bases). This TCR was sampled from an adult woman who had mild COVID-19 (a few samples of this study predate the infection). Cell type and time point are not known. The sequenced sample consisted of PBMCs or a T cell subset sorted from them (not recorded which). The CDR3 DNA follows: TGCAGTGCTAGAGCTCGGGGCAACTATAACACTGAAGCTTTCTTT. Protein sequence: CSARARGNYNTEAFF.